The 23 T cell receptor beta chains below were found in one sample sequenced in a study of CD4 T cells in relation to SARS-CoV-2 and coronaviruses. The table came from immunoSEQ multiplex PCR; TCRdb's copy has only in-frame clones and leaves some out. The table records 25,000 to 30,000 clones, about four fifths of them present only once. Antigens of these TCRs are unknown. CD4+ T cells from unexposed donors were obtained before the COVID-19 pandemic (2011-2018). After roughly ten days of culture, CD4+ T cells were isolated. Sequenced input: CD4+ T cells from PBMCs, cultured in vitro. The origin of the receptors is a human donor in good health.

This chain links TRBV6-5 with TRBJ2-5, with TRBD2 identical over 10 bases. Germline trimming cut 0 bases from V and 4 bases from J; bases unmatched to any gene: 5. The CDR3 totals 16 residues. Germline CDR1 MNHEY, CDR2 SVGAGI. The CDR3 loop reads CASSYSASGGAETQYF. CDR3 nucleotides: TGTGCCAGCAGTTACTCGGCTAGCGGGGGAGCAGAGACCCAGTACTTC.

The chain links TRBV5-8 to TRBJ2-1; weak D call: TRBD2 (6 bases). Trimming stripped 6 bases from V and 7 bases from J, with 20 bases between. Germline values: CDR1 SGHTS, CDR2 YDEGEE. This CDR3 comprises 15 residues. The CDR3 sequence: CASTRRGRRGNEQFF. CDR3 in DNA: TGTGCCAGCACCCGGAGGGGACGCCGGGGAAATGAGCAGTTCTTC.

The chain combines TRBV7-7 with TRBJ2-2, with 10 bases aligning to TRBD2. Germline CDR1 reads SSHAT; CDR2 reads FNYEAQ (reference sequence). The CDR3 runs to 17 residues. The CDR3 is CASGGVAGGPNTGELFF. The CDR3 DNA reads TGTGCTAGCGGCGGGGTAGCGGGAGGTCCCAACACCGGGGAGCTGTTTTTT.

The chain couples TRBV10-3 to TRBJ1-1; D is unresolved. V was shortened by 10 bases and J by 1 base, with 13 bases between the two germline ends. In germline, CDR1 is ENHRY, CDR2 SYGVKD. The CDR3 is 13 residues long. CDR3 nucleotides: TGTGCCACGAAGTGGGCAGCGAACACTGAAGCTTTCTTT. Its translation: CATKWAANTEAFF.

The chain combines TRBV14 with TRBJ1-5; TRBD1 agrees at 7 bases. The CDR3 length is 16 residues. In germline, CDR1 is SGHDN, CDR2 FVKESK. J gave up 1 base and V 1 base, and 4 bases lay outside the gene matches. The CDR3 nucleotides read TGTGCCAGCAGCCAAGGGACAGGAAAGAGCAATCAGCCCCAGCATTTT. Protein: CASSQGTGKSNQPQHF.

The J gene is TRBJ2-7, the V gene TRBV7-2, with 11 bases aligning to TRBD2. Germline V lookup: CDR1 SGHTA, CDR2 FQGNSA. The CDR3 is 15 amino acids. V was clipped by 2 bases and J by 7 bases; unmatched bases: 7. CDR3 residues: CASSLQVAGGVEQYF. The CDR3 bases are TGTGCCAGCAGCTTACAGGTAGCGGGAGGGGTTGAGCAGTACTTC.

As concerns this clone: The junction differs from germline at one of its ends, possibly a read error. The chain is built from TRBV18 and TRBJ1-1; TRBD1 might be the D (5 bases). CDR3 length: 12 amino acids. From germline, CDR1 is KGHSH and CDR2 LQKENI. The CDR3 DNA sequence: TGTGCCAGCTCCCAACCGGACACTCAAGCTTTCTTT. Its protein product is CASSQPDTQAFF. Using reference TRBV18 and TRBJ1-1 for the parts outside the CDR3, the full variable domain is NAGVMQNPRHLVRRRGQEARLRCSPMKGHSHVYWYRQLPEEGLKFMVYLQKENIIDESGMPKERFSAEFPKEGPSILRIQQVVRGDSAAYFCASSQPDTQAFFGQGTRLTVV.

The chain joins TRBV19 to TRBJ2-7, with D possibly called TRBD1 or TRBD2 (5 bases each). The germline V gene has CDR1 LNHDA and CDR2 SQIVND (reference sequence). The ends were cut back, 4 bases at V and 4 bases at J, with 17 bases in the middle. The CDR3 consists of 15 residues. The CDR3: CASSTGALNNYEQYF. DNA for the CDR3: TGTGCCAGTAGTACCGGGGCACTGAACAATTACGAGCAGTACTTC.

The chain is built from TRBV7-8 and TRBJ1-6; D unresolved. V was clipped by 8 bases and J by 2 bases, with 10 bases between them. Germline V gives CDR1 SGHVS, CDR2 FQNEAQ. The CDR3 contains 14 residues. For the CDR3, the DNA is TGTGCCAGCGGCGAGGGAACCTATAATTCACCCCTCCACTTT. The encoded protein is CASGEGTYNSPLHF.

The chain is built from TRBV7-9 and TRBJ1-1; possible D gene TRBD1, 6 bases. The CDR3 loop spans 15 amino acids. The V gene's germline CDR1 is SEHNR and CDR2 FQNEAQ (reference sequence). Trimming shortened V by 1 base and J by 6 bases, and 15 bases separated the two germline ends. CDR3 loop: CASSLVGGRGSEAFF. Here the CDR3 DNA reads TGTGCCAGCAGCTTAGTCGGGGGGCGGGGGTCTGAAGCTTTCTTT.

The rearrangement links TRBV3-1 (or the pseudogene TRBV3-2) to TRBJ2-1; D remains unclear. The V gene's germline CDR1 is LGHDT and CDR2 YNNKEL (reference sequence). The CDR3 runs to 12 residues. The V end was cut by 4 bases, the J end by 5 bases, with 6 bases between. The CDR3 protein is CASSRTNNEQFF. The CDR3 DNA reads as TGTGCCAGCAGCCGGACCAACAATGAGCAGTTCTTC.

V and J are TRBV2 and TRBJ1-2; D ambiguous. The V gene lost 8 bases and the J gene lost 2 bases, with 9 bases spanning the gap. The CDR3 consists of 12 residues. Germline assignment: CDR1 SNHLY and CDR2 FYNNEI. CDR3 DNA: TGTGCCAGCGCCCGCACGAACTATGGCTACACCTTC. It translates to CASARTNYGYTF.

V gene TRBV7-2 combines with J gene TRBJ2-1; D is uncertain. The CDR3 is 15 amino acids. V lost 1 base to trimming and J lost 4 bases, with 11 bases between them. Germline CDR1 and CDR2: SGHTA and FQGNSA. In DNA, the CDR3 is TGTGCCAGCAGCTTAGAAGCAGAAGGGTACAATGAGCAGTTCTTC. Protein sequence: CASSLEAEGYNEQFF.

V usage is TRBV5-8 and J usage is TRBJ2-5, with D possibly being TRBD1 (6 bases). V was pared by 2 bases and J by 2 bases, with 13 bases between. CDR3 length: 15 amino acids. Germline V gives CDR1 SGHTS, CDR2 YDEGEE. The CDR3: CASSFGTRGQETQYF. In DNA form, the CDR3 reads TGTGCCAGCAGCTTCGGGACAAGGGGACAAGAGACCCAGTACTTC.

The chain employs TRBV6-5 and TRBJ2-7; TRBD2 might be the D (5 bases). Germline CDR1 is MNHEY and CDR2 is SVGAGI. CDR3 length: 14 residues. Trimming cost V 6 bases and J 5 bases, with 17 bases left between them. CDR3 sequence reads: CASSLGRGWDEQYF. CDR3 nucleotides: TGTGCCAGCAGCCTTGGTCGGGGTTGGGACGAGCAGTACTTC.

The chain carries TRBV4-2 and TRBJ2-6; the D is unclear. V was clipped by 0 bases and J by 0 bases, with 9 bases between them. Germline V gene data show CDR1 as LGHNA and CDR2 as YNFKEQ. The CDR3 covers 17 residues. Written as DNA, the CDR3 is TGTGCCAGCAGCCAAGATCCGACATCCTCTGGGGCCAACGTCCTGACTTTC. This codes for CASSQDPTSSGANVLTF.

The chain links TRBV10-3 to TRBJ1-1, with a weak D call TRBD1 (5 bases). Trimming left V 5 bases short and J 1 base short, with 11 bases between. The CDR3 is 14 residues long. Per the germline V gene, CDR1 is ENHRY and CDR2 is SYGVKD. The CDR3 spells CAISRLGQNTEAFF. CDR3 sequence (DNA): TGTGCCATCAGTAGATTAGGACAGAACACTGAAGCTTTCTTT.

The chain recombines TRBV24-1 with TRBJ1-5; D possibly corresponds to TRBD1 (6 bases). This CDR3 has 19 amino acids. The V end lost 3 bases, the J end lost 0 bases, and 20 bases lay between the germline ends. The V gene's germline CDR1 is KGHDR and CDR2 SFDVKD. The CDR3 bases are TGTGCCACCAGTGATCGTAAACAGGGAGGGTGGTTTAGCAATCAGCCCCAGCATTTT. Translating it yields CATSDRKQGGWFSNQPQHF.

This sequence joins TRBV4-2 and TRBJ2-2; 11 bases line up with TRBD2. The V gene end was trimmed by 1 base and the J gene end by 2 bases; junction bases not matched to a gene: 9. The CDR3 consists of 19 residues. CDR1 is LGHNA, CDR2 YNFKEQ, per germline. CDR3 sequence: CASSQGGLAGGTNTGELFF. The CDR3 DNA reads as TGTGCCAGCAGCCAAGGGGGCCTAGCGGGAGGAACAAACACCGGGGAGCTGTTTTTT.

The chain employs TRBV30 and TRBJ2-7; 11 bases map to TRBD2. CDR1 and CDR2 (germline): GTSNPN, SVGIG (reference sequence). Germline trimming cut 4 bases from V and 3 bases from J; bases unmatched to any gene: 14. This CDR3 is 17 amino acids long. DNA of the CDR3: TGTGCCTGGATGGTCACATCGCTAGCGGGAGGAATCTACGAGCAGTACTTC. Its protein is CAWMVTSLAGGIYEQYF.

The rearrangement links TRBV19 to TRBJ1-6; no reliable D call. The CDR3 loop spans 15 amino acids. The germline V gene encodes CDR1 LNHDA and CDR2 SQIVND (reference sequence). Trimming took off 3 bases at V and 5 bases at J, with 11 bases between the two ends. CDR3 loop: CASSIGQENNSPLHF. The CDR3 nucleotides read TGTGCCAGTAGTATTGGGCAGGAGAATAATTCACCCCTCCACTTT.

The rearrangement uses TRBV5-5 and TRBJ1-2; perhaps TRBD1 as D (6 bases). The V gene lost 1 base and the J gene lost 7 bases, with 14 bases spanning the gap. Germline lookup yields CDR1 SGHKS and CDR2 YYEKEE (reference sequence). This CDR3 comprises 14 residues. This chain's CDR3 is CASSLIPEQGGYTF. The DNA of the CDR3 is TGTGCCAGCAGCTTGATTCCCGAACAGGGTGGCTACACCTTC.

The chain recombines TRBV7-8 with TRBJ1-2; D is uncertain. This CDR3 is built from 15 residues. Trimming took 1 base from V and 0 from J, leaving 9 bases between them. CDR1 and CDR2 from the germline V gene are SGHVS and FQNEAQ. The CDR3: CASSLVWGSNYGYTF. DNA for the CDR3: TGTGCCAGCAGCTTAGTCTGGGGATCTAACTATGGCTACACCTTC.